This T cell receptor (beta chain) was profiled in a study of early T cells in non-severe SARS-CoV-2 infection. On the study more broadly: Chains were unpaired, as sequencing was done on bulk RNA from unsorted whole blood.

The TCR library protocol was used to attach unique molecular identifiers. These identifiers were attached to individual cDNA molecules. TCRdb reprocessed the 5' RACE reads via MiXCR and lists one record per CDR3 protein. The sample holds about 55,000 distinct CDR3 sequences, approximately 8.4% seen once. Germline CDR1 is LNHNV and CDR2 is YYDKDF (reference sequence). V lost 2 bases to trimming and J lost 3 bases, with 11 bases between them. CDR3 length equals 14 residues. Findings and caveats of the study: Reliance on VDJdb matching favored anti-spike CD8 responses; private and CD4 specificities were missed.

This clonotype was detected a few times. The antigen is unknown. The receptor's source is an adult who was a healthcare worker with PCR-confirmed SARS-CoV-2 infection or an uninfected control (not recorded which). Input material: whole blood. The rearrangement uses TRBV15 and TRBJ2-7; the D gene could be TRBD1 or TRBD2 (5 bases each). The CDR3 region has the DNA TGTGCCACCAGCAGATCCCGGGACGGCTACGAGCAGTACTTC. This gives the protein CATSRSRDGYEQYF.